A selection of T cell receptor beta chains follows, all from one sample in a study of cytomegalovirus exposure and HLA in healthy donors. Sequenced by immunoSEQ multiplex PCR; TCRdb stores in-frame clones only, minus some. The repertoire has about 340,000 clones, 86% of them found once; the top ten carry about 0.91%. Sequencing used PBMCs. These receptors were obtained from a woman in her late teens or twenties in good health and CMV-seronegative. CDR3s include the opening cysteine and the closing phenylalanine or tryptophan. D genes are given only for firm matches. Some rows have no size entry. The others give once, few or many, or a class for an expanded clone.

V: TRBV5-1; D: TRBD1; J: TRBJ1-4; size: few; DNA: TGCGCCAGCAGCTTGACAGGGGTTAATGAAAAACTGTTTTTT; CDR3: CASSLTGVNEKLFF
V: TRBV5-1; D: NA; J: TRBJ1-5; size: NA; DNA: TGCGCCAGCAGCTTAGGGCCAGGGGTTAGCAATCAGCCCCAGCATTTT; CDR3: CASSLGPGVSNQPQHF
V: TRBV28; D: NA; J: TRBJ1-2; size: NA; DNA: TGTGCCAGCACCACCGAGGGACTCCCCCCCAACTATGGCTACACCTTC; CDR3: CASTTEGLPPNYGYTF
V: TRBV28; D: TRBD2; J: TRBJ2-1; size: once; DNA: TGTGCCAGCAGTTTACTGCGGGAGGGCGATGAGCAGTTCTTC; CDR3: CASSLLREGDEQFF
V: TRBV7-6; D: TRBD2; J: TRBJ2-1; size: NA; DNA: TGTGCCAGCAGCTTGGGGACTAGCGGGAGAGCTGAGCAGTTCTTC; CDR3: CASSLGTSGRAEQFF
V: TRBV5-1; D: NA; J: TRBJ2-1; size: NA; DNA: TGCGCCAGCAGCTTGAACCCGGGAGACTACAATGAGCAGTTCTTC; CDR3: CASSLNPGDYNEQFF
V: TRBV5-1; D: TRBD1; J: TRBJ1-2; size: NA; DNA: TGCGCCAGCAGCGCCCGACAGGGTTACCCTGACGGCTACACCTTC; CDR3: CASSARQGYPDGYTF
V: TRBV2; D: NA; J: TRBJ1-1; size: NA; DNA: TGTGCCGGCCGAGAGAGGGGGATGAACACTGAAGCTTTCTTT; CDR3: CAGRERGMNTEAFF
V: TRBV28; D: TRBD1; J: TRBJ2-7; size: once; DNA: TGTGCCAGCAGAAGCCGGGACAGGTCCTACGAGCAGTACTTC; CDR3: CASRSRDRSYEQYF
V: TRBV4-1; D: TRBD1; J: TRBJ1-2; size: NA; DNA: TGCGCCAGCAGCCAACAACACCAACCGGGACAGGGAAGGGGCTACACCTTC; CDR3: CASSQQHQPGQGRGYTF
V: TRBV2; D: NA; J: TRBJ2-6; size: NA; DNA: TGTGCCAGCAGTGAAACGAGAGCAAGTGGGGCCAACGTCCTGACTTTC; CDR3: CASSETRASGANVLTF
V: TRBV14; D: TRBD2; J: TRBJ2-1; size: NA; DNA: TGTGCCAGCAGCAAAAAACTAGCGGGACCCTACAATGAGCAGTTCTTC; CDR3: CASSKKLAGPYNEQFF
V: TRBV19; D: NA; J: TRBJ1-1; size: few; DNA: TGTGCCAGTAGTCCAACAGGGTTTAGCACTGAAGCTTTCTTT; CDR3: CASSPTGFSTEAFF
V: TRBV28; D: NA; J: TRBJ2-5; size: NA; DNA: TGTGCCAGCAGTGGGGGGGAGACCCAGTACTTC; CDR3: CASSGGETQYF
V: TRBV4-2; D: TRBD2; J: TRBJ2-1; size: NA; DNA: TGTGCCAGCAGCCAAGATTCGGGACTAGCAGTCAGCAATGAGCAGTTCTTC; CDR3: CASSQDSGLAVSNEQFF